The subject of this entry is one T cell receptor beta chain. Its antigen target is currently unknown. Qualities for individual bases were not recorded, and no much larger clone is one base off. Samples from volunteer blood donors who had recovered from COVID-19 were contributed by a second Seattle source. Collaborating institutions collected whole blood in K2EDTA tubes following their own protocols. For TCRbeta analysis, collaborator samples were shipped as frozen whole blood, as isolated PBMCs, or as DNA extracted from either sample type. The source of the sample is a study of blood T cell repertoires in COVID-19 (TCRdb year 2020). Study-wide context: Samples covering the acute and convalescent phases of COVID-19 were provided by collaborators in the United States, Italy and Spain. Where available, HLA class I and class II types were taken from metadata supplied by the sample provider and were not determined by assay-based typing. The repertoires were released in a freely available public database intended as a resource for research on the immune response to SARS-CoV-2. The prospective study material was composed of cDNA or gDNA derived from T cells, B-cell-depleted T cells, or PBMCs. Samples were obtained from the ongoing ImmuneRACE study (first 160 participants) and from 1,200 or so subjects provided by 6 global collaborators. The sample metadata nearly always contained a de-identified subject ID, COVID-19 status, age in years and sex. Deeply sampled blood TCRbeta repertoires from subjects exposed to, actively infected with, or recovered from COVID-19 were included in the dataset. Paper-wide results and their limitations: Clinical and demographic metadata were provided uncurated, with the amount varying by source and participant.

From cysteine to phenylalanine, the CDR3 is 13 amino acids long. Only the CDR3 DNA is retained, 39 bases long and in frame from the first base. CDR1 is given as LNHNV and CDR2 as YYDKDF, both from the germline V gene (reference sequence). The junction shows trimming of 4 bases on V and 6 bases on J, plus 10 bases between the germline ends. TCRbeta CDR3 regions were amplified from genomic DNA by means of the immunoSEQ Assay, a bias-controlled multiplex PCR. The original methods were these. The number of nucleated cells in each sample was estimated from the amplification of reference gene primers within the assay. To quantify the absolute abundance of each unique TCRbeta CDR3 rearrangement, sequence reads were collapsed and filtered. Productive Simpson clonality was computed per sample as the square root of Simpson's diversity index over productive rearrangements. Here the immuneACCESS table is served through TCRdb, limited to in-frame sequences with V and J called. Missing clones are a known gap in these copies; in checked studies unresolved V genes cover under half, and the rest lacks a known reason. D and trimming were read from the DNA, whereas the V and J calls and clone size are those reported in that table. The sample table lists roughly 350,000 clones, around 91% of them with a count of one. Clones ranked in the top ten supply less than 3.5% of the sample.

The sequenced sample consisted of peripheral blood. The receptor comes from a woman under 30 who had recovered from COVID-19. Recombination joined TRBV15 with TRBJ2-1, and the D gene may be TRBD2, 5 bases matching. CDR3 protein: CATSIATSNEQFF. The DNA sequence follows: TGTGCCACCAGCATAGCGACGAGCAATGAGCAGTTCTTC.